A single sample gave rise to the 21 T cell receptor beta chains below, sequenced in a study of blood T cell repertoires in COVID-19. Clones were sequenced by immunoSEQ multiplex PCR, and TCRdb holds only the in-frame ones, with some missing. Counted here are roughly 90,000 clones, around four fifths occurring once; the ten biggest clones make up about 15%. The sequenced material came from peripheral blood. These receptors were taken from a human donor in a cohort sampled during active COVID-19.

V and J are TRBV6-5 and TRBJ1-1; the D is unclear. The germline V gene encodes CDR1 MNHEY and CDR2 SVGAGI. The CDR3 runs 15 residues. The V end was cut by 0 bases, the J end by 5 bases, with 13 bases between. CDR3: CASSYSAMTITEAFF. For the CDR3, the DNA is TGTGCCAGCAGTTACTCGGCCATGACTATTACTGAAGCTTTCTTT.

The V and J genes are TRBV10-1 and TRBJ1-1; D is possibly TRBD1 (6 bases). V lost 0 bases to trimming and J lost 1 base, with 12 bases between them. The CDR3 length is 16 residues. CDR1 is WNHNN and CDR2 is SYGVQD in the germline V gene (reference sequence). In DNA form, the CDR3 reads TGCGCCAGCAGTGAGTCGACAGGATTTAAGAACACTGAAGCTTTCTTT. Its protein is CASSESTGFKNTEAFF.

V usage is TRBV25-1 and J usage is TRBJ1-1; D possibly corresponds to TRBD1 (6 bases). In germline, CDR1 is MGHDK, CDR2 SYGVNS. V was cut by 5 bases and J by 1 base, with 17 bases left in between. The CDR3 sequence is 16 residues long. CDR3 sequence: CASSSVLGQTNTEAFF. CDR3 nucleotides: TGTGCCAGCAGTTCCGTTTTAGGACAGACGAACACTGAAGCTTTCTTT.

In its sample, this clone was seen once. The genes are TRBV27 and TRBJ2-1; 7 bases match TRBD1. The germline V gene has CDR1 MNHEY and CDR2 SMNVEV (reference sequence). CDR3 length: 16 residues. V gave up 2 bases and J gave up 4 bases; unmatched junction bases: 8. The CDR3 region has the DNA TGTGCCAGCAGTTTAATAGTACAGGGGCCTTACAATGAGCAGTTCTTC. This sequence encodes CASSLIVQGPYNEQFF.

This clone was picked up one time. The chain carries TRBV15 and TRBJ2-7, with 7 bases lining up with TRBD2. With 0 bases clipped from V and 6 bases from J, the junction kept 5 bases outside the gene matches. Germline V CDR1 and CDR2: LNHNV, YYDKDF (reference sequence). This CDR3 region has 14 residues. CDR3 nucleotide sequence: TGTGCCACCAGCAGAGATAGGGAGGGTTCCGAGCAGTACTTC. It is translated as CATSRDREGSEQYF.

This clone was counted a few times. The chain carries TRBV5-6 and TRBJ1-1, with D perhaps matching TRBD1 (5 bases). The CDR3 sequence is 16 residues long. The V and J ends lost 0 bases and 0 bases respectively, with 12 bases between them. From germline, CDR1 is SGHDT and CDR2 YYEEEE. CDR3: CASSLGTTVLNTEAFF. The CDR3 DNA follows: TGTGCCAGCAGCTTGGGTACGACAGTATTGAACACTGAAGCTTTCTTT.

CDR3 protein: CASSIAGSGNTEAFF. The CDR3 nucleotides are TGTGCCAGTAGTATAGCCGGCTCGGGGAACACTGAAGCTTTCTTT. This chain links TRBV19 with TRBJ1-1, with no clear D. CDR3 length equals 15 residues. V was pared by 1 base and J by 1 base, with 10 bases between. Germline V gives CDR1 LNHDA, CDR2 SQIVND (reference sequence).

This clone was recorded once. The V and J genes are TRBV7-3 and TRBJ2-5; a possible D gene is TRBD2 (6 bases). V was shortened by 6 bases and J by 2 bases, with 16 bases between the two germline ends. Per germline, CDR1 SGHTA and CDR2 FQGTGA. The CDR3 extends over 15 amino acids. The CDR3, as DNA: TGTGCCAGCAGTGAAGTACTAGCACAACAAGAGACCCAGTACTTC. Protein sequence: CASSEVLAQQETQYF. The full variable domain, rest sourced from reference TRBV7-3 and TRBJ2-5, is GAGVSQTPSNKVTEKGKYVELRCDPISGHTALYWYRQSLGQGPEFLIYFQGTGAADDSGLPNDRFFAVRPEGSVSTLKIQRTERGDSAVYLCASSEVLAQQETQYFGPGTRLLVL.

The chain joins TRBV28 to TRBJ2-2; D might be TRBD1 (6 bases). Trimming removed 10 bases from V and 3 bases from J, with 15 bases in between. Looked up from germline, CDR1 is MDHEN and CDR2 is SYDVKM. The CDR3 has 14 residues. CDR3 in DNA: TGTGCCACTCAGGGGTCCGTTGACACCGGGGAGCTGTTTTTT. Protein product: CATQGSVDTGELFF.

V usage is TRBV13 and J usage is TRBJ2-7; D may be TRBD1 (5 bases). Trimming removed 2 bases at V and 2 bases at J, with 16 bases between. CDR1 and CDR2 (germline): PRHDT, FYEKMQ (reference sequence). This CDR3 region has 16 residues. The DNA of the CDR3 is TGTGCCAGCAGCTTAAGAATTGGGGCCCTACCCTACGAGCAGTACTTC. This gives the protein CASSLRIGALPYEQYF. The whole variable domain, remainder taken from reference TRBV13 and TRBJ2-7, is AAGVIQSPRHLIKEKRETATLKCYPIPRHDTVYWYQQGPGQDPQFLISFYEKMQSDKGSIPDRFSAQQFSDYHSELNMSSLELGDSALYFCASSLRIGALPYEQYFGPGTRLTVT.

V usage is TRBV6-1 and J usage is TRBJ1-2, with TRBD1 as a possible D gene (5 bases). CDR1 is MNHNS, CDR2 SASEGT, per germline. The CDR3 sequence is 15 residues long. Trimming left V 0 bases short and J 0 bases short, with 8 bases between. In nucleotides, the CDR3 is TGTGCCAGCAGTGAAGCGACGGGGGCTAACTATGGCTACACCTTC. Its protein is CASSEATGANYGYTF.

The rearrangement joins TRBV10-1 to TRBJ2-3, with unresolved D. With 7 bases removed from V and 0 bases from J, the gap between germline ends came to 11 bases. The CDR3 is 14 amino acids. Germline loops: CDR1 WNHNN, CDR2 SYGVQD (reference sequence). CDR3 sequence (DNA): TGCGCCAGCAACTTAGACTCTAGCACAGATACGCAGTATTTT. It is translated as CASNLDSSTDTQYF.

Here the CDR3 reads CASRPGQGGYRQFF. The DNA of the CDR3 is TGTGCCAGCAGACCGGGACAGGGCGGGTACAGGCAGTTCTTC. This sequence joins TRBV21-1 and TRBJ2-1; the D call of TRBD1 is as the table states it, not checked on the DNA. TRBV21-1 is a recognized pseudogene. This CDR3 spans 14 amino acids.

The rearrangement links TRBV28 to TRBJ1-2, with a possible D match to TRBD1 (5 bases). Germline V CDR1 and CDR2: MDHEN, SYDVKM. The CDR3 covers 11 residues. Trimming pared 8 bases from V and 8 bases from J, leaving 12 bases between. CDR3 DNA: TGTGCCAGCTTTGCAGGGAACGGCTACACCTTC. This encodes CASFAGNGYTF.

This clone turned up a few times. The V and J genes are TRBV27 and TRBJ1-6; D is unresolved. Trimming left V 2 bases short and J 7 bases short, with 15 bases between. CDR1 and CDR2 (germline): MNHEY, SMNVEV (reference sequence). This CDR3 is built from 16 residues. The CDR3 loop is CASSLSSGRGNSPLHF. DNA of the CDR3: TGTGCCAGCAGTTTAAGCTCTGGACGGGGAAATTCACCCCTCCACTTT.

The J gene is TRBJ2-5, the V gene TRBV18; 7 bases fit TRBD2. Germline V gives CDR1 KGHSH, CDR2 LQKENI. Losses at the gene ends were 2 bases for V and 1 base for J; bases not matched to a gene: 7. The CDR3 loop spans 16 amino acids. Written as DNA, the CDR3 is TGTGCCAGCTCACCAGTGTGGGAGGGTGGCCAAGAGACCCAGTACTTC. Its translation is CASSPVWEGGQETQYF.

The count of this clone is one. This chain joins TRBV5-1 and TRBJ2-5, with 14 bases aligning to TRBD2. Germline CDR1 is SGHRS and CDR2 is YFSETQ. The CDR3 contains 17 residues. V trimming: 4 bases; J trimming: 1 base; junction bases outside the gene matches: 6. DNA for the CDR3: TGCGCCAGCAGCCCTGGGACTAGCGGGAGCGGCCAAGAGACCCAGTACTTC. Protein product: CASSPGTSGSGQETQYF.

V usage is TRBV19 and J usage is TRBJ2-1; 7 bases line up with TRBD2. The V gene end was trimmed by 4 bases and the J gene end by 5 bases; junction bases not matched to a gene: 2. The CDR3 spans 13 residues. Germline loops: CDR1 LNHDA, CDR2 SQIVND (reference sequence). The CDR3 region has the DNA TGTGCCAGTAGTAGGACTAGAGACAATGAGCAGTTCTTC. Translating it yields CASSRTRDNEQFF. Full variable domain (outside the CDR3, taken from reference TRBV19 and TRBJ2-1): DGGITQSPKYLFRKEGQNVTLSCEQNLNHDAMYWYRQDPGQGLRLIYYSQIVNDFQKGDIAEGYSVSREKKESFPLTVTSAQKNPTAFYLCASSRTRDNEQFFGPGTRLTVL.

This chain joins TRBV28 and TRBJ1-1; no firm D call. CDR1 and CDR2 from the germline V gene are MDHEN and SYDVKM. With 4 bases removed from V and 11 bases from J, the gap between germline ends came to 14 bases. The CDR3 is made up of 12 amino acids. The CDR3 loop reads CASSYSQNPAFF. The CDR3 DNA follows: TGTGCCAGCAGTTACAGCCAGAATCCGGCTTTCTTT.

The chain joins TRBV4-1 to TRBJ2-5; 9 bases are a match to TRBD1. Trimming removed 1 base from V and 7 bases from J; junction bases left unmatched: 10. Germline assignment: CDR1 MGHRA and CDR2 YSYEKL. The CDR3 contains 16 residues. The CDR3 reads CASSQVPGTGSGTQYF. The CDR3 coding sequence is TGCGCCAGCAGCCAAGTCCCCGGGACAGGGAGCGGGACCCAGTACTTC.

CDR3 protein: CASSRSRPTSMYEQYF. The CDR3 bases are TGTGCCAGCAGCCGGTCGAGGCCGACCTCAATGTACGAGCAGTACTTC. The gene calls are TRBV2 and TRBJ2-7; D unclear. This CDR3 has 16 amino acids. Trimming pared 6 bases from V and 4 bases from J, leaving 22 bases between. Germline V gives CDR1 SNHLY, CDR2 FYNNEI.